The clone carrying this TCR beta chain was found many times. The data derive from a study of T cells after yellow fever vaccination. One entry per CDR3 protein results from TCRdb running MiXCR on the 5' RACE reads. Of about 160,000 distinct CDR3 sequences detected, almost 7% appear once; the ten largest clones hold roughly 2.5%. The germline gives CDR1 SGHTA, CDR2 FQGNSA. The ends were cut back, 1 base at V and 3 bases at J, with 10 bases in the middle. The CDR3 spans 15 residues. V gene TRBV7-2 combines with J gene TRBJ2-1; D gene unclear. The sequence was obtained from a man aged 18 to 35 who received the YFV17D yellow fever vaccine. This material consisted of CD4+ T cells sorted from PBMCs, taken around 5 days after the first yellow fever vaccination. The CDR3 region is CASSLEPPGYNEQFF. The DNA for the CDR3 is TGTGCCAGCAGCTTAGAACCCCCAGGCTACAATGAGCAGTTCTTC.